The T cell receptor (beta chain) under discussion was sequenced for a study of cytomegalovirus exposure and HLA in healthy donors. Regarding the study as a whole: The availability of immune exposure information extended only to CMV serostatus. In a later analysis, most CMV-associated TCR beta chains appeared HLA-restricted. A highly shared variant cluster was judged a likely technical artifact.

On this clone itself: Its antigen is not known.

Healthy bone marrow donors made up the donors. The PCR used 60 Vbeta and 13 Jbeta primers. Only in-frame clones appear in the TCRdb table, and some are missing; sequencing was by immunoSEQ multiplex PCR. Among around 100,000 clones listed, approximately 83% were seen once. The germline V gene encodes CDR1 MGHDK and CDR2 SYGVNS. This CDR3 is built from 14 residues. The V end was cut by 2 bases, the J end by 3 bases, with 10 bases between. This receptor was obtained from a woman younger than 35 in good health and CMV-seronegative. Sequenced: PBMCs. J is TRBJ2-5 and V is TRBV25-1, with D tentatively TRBD2 (5 bases). CDR3 protein: CASSERISEETQYF. DNA for the CDR3: TGTGCCAGCAGTGAAAGAATTAGCGAAGAGACCCAGTACTTC.